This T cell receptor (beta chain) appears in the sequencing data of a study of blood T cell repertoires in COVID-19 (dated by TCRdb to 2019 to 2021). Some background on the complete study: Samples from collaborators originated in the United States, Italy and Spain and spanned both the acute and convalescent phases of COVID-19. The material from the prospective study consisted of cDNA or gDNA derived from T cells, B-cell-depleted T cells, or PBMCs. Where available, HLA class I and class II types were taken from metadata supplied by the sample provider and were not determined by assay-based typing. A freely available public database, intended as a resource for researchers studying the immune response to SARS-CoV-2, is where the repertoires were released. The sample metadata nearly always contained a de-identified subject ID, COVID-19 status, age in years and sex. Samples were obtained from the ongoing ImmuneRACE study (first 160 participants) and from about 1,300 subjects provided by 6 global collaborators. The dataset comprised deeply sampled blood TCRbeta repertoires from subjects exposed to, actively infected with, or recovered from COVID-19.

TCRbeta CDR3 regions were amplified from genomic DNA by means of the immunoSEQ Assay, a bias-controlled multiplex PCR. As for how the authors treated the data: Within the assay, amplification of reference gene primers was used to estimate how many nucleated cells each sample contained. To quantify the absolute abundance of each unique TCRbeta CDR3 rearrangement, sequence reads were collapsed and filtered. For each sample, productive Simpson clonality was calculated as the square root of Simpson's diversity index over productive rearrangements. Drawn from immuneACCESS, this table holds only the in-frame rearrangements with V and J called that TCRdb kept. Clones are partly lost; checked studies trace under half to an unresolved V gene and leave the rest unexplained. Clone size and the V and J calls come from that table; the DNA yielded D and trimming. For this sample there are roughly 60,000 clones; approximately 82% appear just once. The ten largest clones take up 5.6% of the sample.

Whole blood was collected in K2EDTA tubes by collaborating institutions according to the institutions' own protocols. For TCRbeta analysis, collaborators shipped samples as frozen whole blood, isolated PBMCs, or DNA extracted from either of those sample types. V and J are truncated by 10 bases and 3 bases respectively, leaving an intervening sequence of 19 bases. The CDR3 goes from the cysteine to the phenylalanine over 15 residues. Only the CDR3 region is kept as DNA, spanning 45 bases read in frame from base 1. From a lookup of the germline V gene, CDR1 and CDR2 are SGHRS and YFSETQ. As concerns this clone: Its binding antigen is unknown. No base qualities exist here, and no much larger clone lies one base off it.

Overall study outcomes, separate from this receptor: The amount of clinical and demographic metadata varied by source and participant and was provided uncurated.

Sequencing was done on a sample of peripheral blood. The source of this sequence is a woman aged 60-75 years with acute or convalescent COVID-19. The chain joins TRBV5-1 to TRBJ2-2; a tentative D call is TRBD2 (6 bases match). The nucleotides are TGCGCCCCTACACGTCCGGGAGCGGACACCGGGGAGCTGTTTTTT. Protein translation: CAPTRPGADTGELFF.